The next 10 T cell receptor beta chains were all read from a single sample in a study of blood T cell repertoires in COVID-19. Sequencing used immunoSEQ multiplex PCR; TCRdb keeps in-frame clones, though not all of them. The sample includes about 290,000 clones, 89% seen only once; the top ten take 1.7%. Material: PBMCs or T cells enriched from blood (not recorded which). The receptors originated from a woman aged 40 to 50 who had recovered from COVID-19.

The chain recombines TRBV30 with TRBJ1-5; D uncertain. The CDR3 has 14 amino acids. V lost 0 bases, J lost 2 bases, and 8 bases lay in between. Per germline, CDR1 GTSNPN and CDR2 SVGIG (reference sequence). This chain's CDR3 is CAWSVLTGNQPQHF. For the CDR3, the DNA is TGTGCCTGGAGTGTACTTACTGGCAATCAGCCCCAGCATTTT.

The V and J genes are TRBV7-9 and TRBJ2-5; D is unclear. Trimming pared 4 bases from V and 4 bases from J, leaving 10 bases between. Germline V lookup: CDR1 SEHNR, CDR2 FQNEAQ (reference sequence). This CDR3 spans 13 amino acids. CDR3 region: CASSYNPGETQYF. As DNA, the CDR3 is TGTGCCAGCAGCTACAACCCTGGAGAGACCCAGTACTTC.

V gene TRBV5-1 combines with J gene TRBJ1-1, with a weak D call TRBD1 (5 bases). The germline gives CDR1 SGHRS, CDR2 YFSETQ. CDR3 size: 15 residues. Trimming took 0 bases from V and 2 from J, leaving 11 bases between them. CDR3: CASSLEQVGNTEAFF. The CDR3 DNA is TGCGCCAGCAGCTTGGAACAGGTCGGTAACACTGAAGCTTTCTTT.

The table lists this clone with a count of one. The rearrangement uses TRBV9 and TRBJ1-1, with a possible D match to TRBD1 (6 bases). CDR1 SGDLS and CDR2 YYNGEE come from the germline V gene. The CDR3 extends over 19 amino acids. Deletions cut 0 bases from V and 4 bases from J, with 25 bases between. The CDR3 here is CASSVGAGGHPEGGTEAFF. CDR3 bases: TGTGCCAGCAGCGTAGGGGCCGGGGGGCACCCCGAGGGGGGCACTGAAGCTTTCTTT.

The chain couples TRBV5-1 to TRBJ2-3; D gene ambiguous. This CDR3 contains 13 residues. Per germline, CDR1 SGHRS and CDR2 YFSETQ. Deletions cut 3 bases from V and 4 bases from J, with 9 bases between. CDR3 sequence (DNA): TGCGCCAGCAGCTCCTATGGGCCAGATACGCAGTATTTT. Amino acids: CASSSYGPDTQYF. The whole variable domain, remainder taken from reference TRBV5-1 and TRBJ2-3, is KAGVTQTPRYLIKTRGQQVTLSCSPISGHRSVSWYQQTPGQGLQFLFEYFSETQRNKGNFPGRFSGRQFSNSRSEMNVSTLELGDSALYLCASSSYGPDTQYFGPGTRLTVL.

CDR3: CAWSSTLQGAQHF. DNA for the CDR3: TGTGCCTGGAGTTCGACCCTACAAGGAGCCCAGCATTTT. The rearrangement uses TRBV30 and TRBJ1-5; D is unresolved. There are 13 residues in the CDR3. The V end was cut by 2 bases, the J end by 11 bases, with 16 bases between. Per germline, CDR1 GTSNPN and CDR2 SVGIG (reference sequence).

J is TRBJ1-2 and V is TRBV5-4, with 10 bases fitting TRBD1. With 3 bases clipped from V and 4 bases from J, the junction kept 3 bases outside the gene matches. Germline V lookup: CDR1 SGHNT, CDR2 YYREEE (reference sequence). The CDR3 spans 14 residues. CDR3 sequence: CASSWDRGSYGYTF. CDR3 DNA: TGTGCCAGCAGCTGGGACAGGGGATCCTATGGCTACACCTTC.

The rearrangement uses TRBV7-8 and TRBJ2-2; D unclear. Germline V gene data show CDR1 as SGHVS and CDR2 as FQNEAQ. CDR3 length equals 14 residues. The V end lost 5 bases, the J end lost 4 bases, and 11 bases lay between the germline ends. CDR3 region: CASSPIRFTGELFF. CDR3 sequence (DNA): TGTGCCAGCAGCCCTATCCGATTCACCGGGGAGCTGTTTTTT.

The gene calls are TRBV5-1 and TRBJ2-3, with a weak D call TRBD1 (6 bases). Trimming removed 4 bases from V and 4 bases from J, with 13 bases in between. The length of the CDR3 is 14 residues. Germline V lookup: CDR1 SGHRS, CDR2 YFSETQ. The CDR3 here is CASSTQSGADTQYF. For the CDR3, the DNA is TGCGCCAGCAGCACGCAATCAGGGGCAGATACGCAGTATTTT.

The chain has TRBV21-1 and TRBJ1-2. TRBV21-1 is annotated as a pseudogene. This CDR3 contains 12 residues. CDR3: CASSKAPVGYTF. In DNA, the CDR3 is TGTGCCAGCAGCAAAGCGCCGGTTGGCTACACCTTC.